What follows are 32 T cell receptor beta chains derived from one specimen sequenced in a study of OX40 agonist ivuxolimab in advanced cancers. Assay: immunoSEQ multiplex PCR; the TCRdb copy retains only in-frame clones and omits some. The sample holds 72,000 or so clones, 84% seen once. This sample comprised CD4+ or CD8+ T cells sorted from blood, obtained in a trial of the OX40 agonist ivuxolimab. These receptors all stem from an adult with an advanced solid tumor such as melanoma, head and neck, liver or kidney cancer.

The gene calls are TRBV10-2 and TRBJ2-3, with D unclear. Germline V CDR1 and CDR2: WSHSY, SAAADI. V was cut by 10 bases and J by 5 bases, with 10 bases left in between. The CDR3 runs to 11 residues. The CDR3 DNA follows: TGCGCCACGCAGGCCGAAGATACGCAGTATTTT. It is translated as CATQAEDTQYF.

This clone was observed a few times. The V and J genes are TRBV13 and TRBJ1-1; 7 bases are shared with TRBD1. The CDR3 has 19 residues. Germline CDR1 is PRHDT and CDR2 is FYEKMQ (reference sequence). Unmatched junction bases numbered 23, after V lost 5 bases and J lost 5 bases. DNA for the CDR3: TGTGCCAGCAGCCAATGGACAGGAGCTTCCAAAATCAAACTGACTGAAGCTTTCTTT. Translating it yields CASSQWTGASKIKLTEAFF.

The rearrangement joins TRBV15 to TRBJ1-2, with D tentatively TRBD1 (6 bases). The germline V and J ends were trimmed by 1 base and 7 bases, with 13 bases remaining between them. CDR1 is LNHNV, CDR2 YYDKDF, per germline (reference sequence). This CDR3 is built from 14 residues. CDR3 protein: CATSRAGQIGGYTF. The DNA for the CDR3 is TGTGCCACCAGCAGAGCCGGACAGATAGGTGGCTACACCTTC.

The chain couples TRBV7-2 to TRBJ1-5; D not resolved. V gave up 3 bases and J gave up 9 bases, with 12 bases separating them. From germline, CDR1 is SGHTA and CDR2 FQGNSA. CDR3 length: 13 residues. The CDR3 DNA reads as TGTGCCAGCAGCTTCACGGAGGCGATGCCCCAGCATTTT. This gives the protein CASSFTEAMPQHF.

The V and J genes are TRBV2 and TRBJ2-1; either TRBD1 or TRBD2 may fit D (5 bases each). Deletions cut 9 bases from V and 6 bases from J, with 30 bases between. The CDR3 contains 18 residues. Germline loops: CDR1 SNHLY, CDR2 FYNNEI. The CDR3 DNA is TGTGCCAGTAGACTGGGGACGGCAACAAAAGCAACGGCCAATGAGCAGTTCTTC. This translates into CASRLGTATKATANEQFF.

In regard to this clone: Different DNA sequences within this sample yield the same CDR3. V usage is TRBV5-1 and J usage is TRBJ1-5; 10 nucleotides line up with TRBD1. With 3 bases clipped from V and 0 bases from J, the junction kept 6 bases outside the gene matches. Germline V lookup: CDR1 SGHRS, CDR2 YFSETQ. This CDR3 has 17 residues. The CDR3 loop reads CASSSGTGDYSNQPQHF. The CDR3 DNA sequence: TGCGCCAGCAGCTCCGGGACAGGGGATTATAGCAATCAGCCCCAGCATTTT.

The rearrangement links TRBV18 to TRBJ2-1, with 7 nucleotides matching TRBD1. V dropped 2 bases and J dropped 5; count of bases not matched to a gene: 0. From germline, CDR1 is KGHSH and CDR2 LQKENI. This CDR3 is built from 13 residues. The CDR3 loop reads CASSPGQDNEQFF. The CDR3 DNA reads as TGTGCCAGCTCACCAGGACAGGACAATGAGCAGTTCTTC.

This chain links TRBV27 with TRBJ1-2, with 9 nucleotides matching TRBD1. The CDR3 has 16 amino acids. Losses at the gene ends were 5 bases for V and 7 bases for J; bases not matched to a gene: 14. Germline values: CDR1 MNHEY, CDR2 SMNVEV (reference sequence). The CDR3 sequence is CASSPSGTGGASGYTF. Written as DNA, the CDR3 is TGTGCCAGCAGTCCAAGCGGTACAGGGGGCGCGAGTGGCTACACCTTC.

CDR3 sequence (DNA): TGCAGCGCTGGGACAGGGCTGAACACCATATATTTT. Its protein product is CSAGTGLNTIYF. The chain uses TRBV29-1 and TRBJ1-3; TRBD1 aligns across 9 bases. CDR3 size: 12 residues. J was trimmed by 7 bases and V by 7 bases; bases with no gene match: 5. Germline V gene data show CDR1 as SQVTM and CDR2 as ANQGSEA.

The V and J genes are TRBV27 and TRBJ2-5, with 11 bases identical to TRBD2. V trimming: 4 bases; J trimming: 5 bases; junction bases outside the gene matches: 6. Germline V gene sequence: CDR1 MNHEY, CDR2 SMNVEV (reference sequence). CDR3 size: 15 residues. In nucleotides, the CDR3 is TGTGCCAGCAGTTATAGCGGGAGGGCCCCGGAGACCCAGTACTTC. Translating gives CASSYSGRAPETQYF.

The chain combines TRBV5-6 with TRBJ2-7; no clear D. This CDR3 region has 11 residues. The V and J ends lost 3 bases and 6 bases respectively, with 7 bases between them. Looked up from germline, CDR1 is SGHDT and CDR2 is YYEEEE. Here the CDR3 reads CASSSYREQYF. Written as DNA, the CDR3 is TGTGCCAGCAGCTCCTACCGCGAGCAGTACTTC.

V is TRBV19 and J is TRBJ2-1, with 10 bases matching TRBD1. CDR3 length: 15 residues. CDR1 is LNHDA, CDR2 SQIVND, per germline (reference sequence). V shed 0 bases and J 7 bases; nucleotides not matched to a gene: 3. The CDR3 DNA is TGTGCCAGTAGTATAGATCGGGGACAGGGGAATGAGCAGTTCTTC. Its protein product is CASSIDRGQGNEQFF.

The chain uses TRBV11-2 and TRBJ1-6; TRBD1 is a possible D gene (5 bases). CDR1 is SGHAT and CDR2 is FQNNGV in the germline V gene. Trimming cost V 0 bases and J 18 bases, with 15 bases left between them. The CDR3 totals 13 residues. The DNA of the CDR3 is TGTGCCAGCAGCTTAGATCCCTCAGGGATATCCCACTTT. Residues: CASSLDPSGISHF.

The V gene is TRBV5-1, the J gene TRBJ1-5; 7 bases align to TRBD1. The CDR3 length is 14 residues. J gave up 7 bases and V 3 bases, and 7 bases lay outside the gene matches. The germline CDR1 and CDR2 sequences are SGHRS and YFSETQ. The CDR3 coding sequence is TGCGCCAGCAGCTCATCAGGGGGTGACCAGCCCCAGCATTTT. It encodes CASSSSGGDQPQHF. The complete variable domain, with remaining parts taken from reference TRBV5-1 and TRBJ1-5, reads KAGVTQTPRYLIKTRGQQVTLSCSPISGHRSVSWYQQTPGQGLQFLFEYFSETQRNKGNFPGRFSGRQFSNSRSEMNVSTLELGDSALYLCASSSSGGDQPQHFGDGTRLSIL.

The chain joins TRBV19 to TRBJ2-3, with 7 bases identical to TRBD2. Trimming removed 1 base from V and 4 bases from J; junction bases left unmatched: 8. This CDR3 is 16 amino acids long. CDR1 is LNHDA, CDR2 SQIVND, per germline (reference sequence). This chain's CDR3 is CASSIAGGSPADTQYF. The CDR3 DNA reads TGTGCCAGTAGTATAGCAGGCGGGAGCCCCGCAGATACGCAGTATTTT.

The J gene is TRBJ1-6, the V gene TRBV11-2; D is ambiguous. CDR1 and CDR2 (germline): SGHAT, FQNNGV. V gave up 0 bases and J gave up 8 bases, with 5 bases separating them. This CDR3 comprises 13 residues. CDR3 nucleotide sequence: TGTGCCAGCAGCTTAGAAAACTATTCACCCCTCCACTTT. Protein: CASSLENYSPLHF.

This clone was seen just once. V and J are TRBV28 and TRBJ1-3; D uncertain. The CDR3 sequence is 15 residues long. Trimming removed 5 bases from V and 2 bases from J, with 13 bases in between. Germline CDR1 MDHEN, CDR2 SYDVKM. CDR3 loop: CASSPAPRPGNTIYF. The CDR3 DNA follows: TGTGCCAGCAGTCCAGCCCCCCGTCCTGGAAACACCATATATTTT.

This clone was seen once. The rearrangement joins TRBV6-1 to TRBJ1-2, with 8 nucleotides matching TRBD1. Germline CDR1 and CDR2: MNHNS and SASEGT. V shed 6 bases and J 4 bases; nucleotides not matched to a gene: 4. CDR3 length: 13 amino acids. The CDR3 protein is CASRLTGVYGYTF. The CDR3 nucleotides are TGTGCCAGCAGGTTGACAGGGGTCTATGGCTACACCTTC.

The chain couples TRBV7-9 to TRBJ1-2; 7 nucleotides match TRBD1. CDR3 length: 17 amino acids. From germline, CDR1 is SEHNR and CDR2 FQNEAQ (reference sequence). The ends lost 4 bases at V and 8 bases at J; junction bases unmatched: 19. The CDR3 DNA sequence: TGTGCCAGCAGCTCCACGATGGGGGGACAGAGTGGACCCGGCTACACCTTC. Its translation is CASSSTMGGQSGPGYTF.

The chain has TRBV9 and TRBJ2-5, with unresolved D. This CDR3 has 14 amino acids. Germline lookup yields CDR1 SGDLS and CDR2 YYNGEE. V was clipped by 4 bases and J by 5 bases, with 15 bases between them. CDR3 nucleotide sequence: TGTGCCAGCAGCACCGACCCGAAAGGGGAGACCCAGTACTTC. It encodes CASSTDPKGETQYF.

The gene calls are TRBV7-9 and TRBJ1-1; D call uncertain. V lost 0 bases and J 5 bases, leaving 7 bases between the germline ends. The CDR3 spans 13 residues. Germline CDR1 reads SEHNR; CDR2 reads FQNEAQ (reference sequence). The DNA of the CDR3 is TGTGCCAGCAGCTTAGCGGAGAGGACTGAAGCTTTCTTT. Its translation is CASSLAERTEAFF.

The V gene is TRBV28, the J gene TRBJ1-6; D not certain. V lost 9 bases and J 9 bases, leaving 18 bases between the germline ends. The CDR3 runs to 14 residues. CDR1 and CDR2 (germline): MDHEN, SYDVKM. This chain's CDR3 is CASLSVGQASPLHF. CDR3 DNA: TGTGCCAGTTTATCCGTTGGGCAGGCTTCACCCCTCCACTTT.

This sequence joins TRBV4-3 and TRBJ2-7; D remains unclear. This CDR3 is built from 18 residues. The V gene lost 0 bases and the J gene lost 3 bases, with 21 bases spanning the gap. Germline V gene lookup returns CDR1 LGHNA and CDR2 YSLEER. CDR3: CASSQELTSFNPIYEQYF. Here the CDR3 DNA reads TGCGCCAGCAGCCAAGAATTAACCTCGTTTAACCCAATCTACGAGCAGTACTTC.

The chain combines TRBV5-6 with TRBJ2-7, with TRBD2 as a possible D gene (5 bases). Germline V gene sequence: CDR1 SGHDT, CDR2 YYEEEE. The V end was cut by 4 bases, the J end by 2 bases, with 13 bases between. This CDR3 region has 14 residues. The CDR3 region is CASSPKVGAYEQYV. The CDR3 DNA reads as TGTGCCAGCAGCCCTAAGGTCGGGGCCTACGAGCAGTACGTC.

V gene TRBV4-1 combines with J gene TRBJ1-1; no firm D call. Germline CDR1 reads MGHRA; CDR2 reads YSYEKL. Trimming took 1 base from V and 3 from J, leaving 12 bases between them. The CDR3 is made up of 15 amino acids. The CDR3 coding sequence is TGCGCCAGCAGCCAAGGTACGGATAGGTACACTGAAGCTTTCTTT. Translated: CASSQGTDRYTEAFF.

This chain joins TRBV7-8 and TRBJ1-1, with 7 bases matching TRBD1. The V gene end was trimmed by 5 bases and the J gene end by 8 bases; junction bases not matched to a gene: 8. Per the germline V gene, CDR1 is SGHVS and CDR2 is FQNEAQ. CDR3 size: 13 residues. CDR3 amino acids: CASSQDRDVEAFF. DNA for the CDR3: TGTGCCAGCAGCCAAGACAGGGACGTAGAAGCTTTCTTT.

The chain combines TRBV5-6 with TRBJ2-1, with a weak D call TRBD2 (6 bases). CDR3 length: 16 amino acids. Germline-derived CDR1 and CDR2 are SGHDT and YYEEEE. The germline V and J ends were trimmed by 4 bases and 2 bases, with 16 bases remaining between them. The CDR3 spells CASSAPGASAYNEQFF. Written as DNA, the CDR3 is TGTGCCAGCAGCGCGCCCGGGGCTAGCGCCTACAATGAGCAGTTCTTC.

With regard to this clone: Relative to the germline gene, one junction end is altered; a read error may explain this. The chain uses TRBV2 and TRBJ2-5; D is undetermined. Germline V gene data show CDR1 as SNHLY and CDR2 as FYNNEI. CDR3 length equals 10 residues. The CDR3 is CASREETQYF. The CDR3, as DNA: TGTGCCAGCAGGGAAGAGACCCAGTACTTC. Looking up the rest from reference TRBV2 and TRBJ2-5 gives the full variable domain: EPEVTQTPSHQVTQMGQEVILRCVPISNHLYFYWYRQILGQKVEFLVSFYNNEISEKSEIFDDQFSVERPDGSNFTLKIRSTKLEDSAMYFCASREETQYFGPGTRLLVL.

The chain is built from TRBV2 and TRBJ1-2; D remains unclear. This CDR3 is 12 amino acids long. Looked up from germline, CDR1 is SNHLY and CDR2 is FYNNEI. The ends were cut back, 4 bases at V and 4 bases at J, with 7 bases in the middle. CDR3 region: CASSGQSYGYTF. DNA for the CDR3: TGTGCCAGCAGTGGGCAGTCCTATGGCTACACCTTC.

This sequence joins TRBV9 and TRBJ2-1, with D possibly TRBD2 on 6 matching bases. The germline V and J ends were trimmed by 0 bases and 8 bases, with 21 bases remaining between them. This CDR3 is 17 amino acids long. Germline assignment: CDR1 SGDLS and CDR2 YYNGEE. CDR3 DNA sequence: TGTGCCAGCAGCGTAGTAGTTGGGCTAAACGGGAGTTATGAGCAGTTCTTC. Amino acid sequence: CASSVVVGLNGSYEQFF.

CDR3 in DNA: TGTGCCAGCAGCTTAGGGCCCCGGACCCAGTACTTC. This codes for CASSLGPRTQYF. The chain combines TRBV7-2 with TRBJ2-5, with D unresolved. Per germline, CDR1 SGHTA and CDR2 FQGNSA. The CDR3 covers 12 residues. V was pared by 1 base and J by 7 bases, with 7 bases between.

This clone was detected a few times. Other DNA sequences within the sample encode an identical CDR3. This chain links TRBV5-1 with TRBJ2-1; no reliable D call. Trimming left V 4 bases short and J 0 bases short, with 11 bases between. Germline values: CDR1 SGHRS, CDR2 YFSETQ. The CDR3 has 15 amino acids. CDR3 sequence reads: CASSPGRTSYNEQFF. CDR3 sequence (DNA): TGCGCCAGCAGCCCCGGCAGGACCTCCTACAATGAGCAGTTCTTC.